This entry lists 13 T cell receptor beta chains sequenced from one sample in a study of CD8 T cells in ankylosing spondylitis. These receptors' targets are unknown. General observations from the study: A TCR beta motif of roughly eight highly homologous variants appeared characteristic of ankylosing spondylitis blood.

TCRdb reanalysed the 5' RACE reads using MiXCR and keeps one entry per CDR3 protein. This table holds 700,000 to 850,000 distinct CDR3 sequences, around 11% found once. Sample: blood, either unsorted or a sorted T cell fraction (not recorded which). All receptors come from a male donor with ankylosing spondylitis.

The chain uses TRBV20-1 and TRBJ2-7; D ambiguous. Per the germline V gene, CDR1 is DFQATT and CDR2 is SNEGSKA (reference sequence). With 4 bases removed from V and 4 bases from J, the gap between germline ends came to 17 bases. CDR3 length: 14 amino acids. CDR3 sequence: CSANVREKEYEQYF. Written as DNA, the CDR3 is TGCAGTGCTAACGTCCGAGAGAAGGAGTACGAGCAGTACTTC.

This clonotype was counted ten times or more. The chain uses TRBV20-1 and TRBJ1-3, with D perhaps matching TRBD1 (5 bases). V dropped 3 bases and J dropped 0 bases, with 9 bases sitting between them. Germline V gene lookup returns CDR1 DFQATT and CDR2 SNEGSKA (reference sequence). This CDR3 spans 14 amino acids. The CDR3 region is CSASLDSSGNTIYF. CDR3 nucleotides: TGCAGTGCTAGCCTTGACAGCTCTGGAAACACCATATATTTT.

This clonotype was counted a few times. V gene TRBV20-1 combines with J gene TRBJ2-7; D possibly corresponds to TRBD1 (5 bases). The germline V gene encodes CDR1 DFQATT and CDR2 SNEGSKA (reference sequence). CDR3 size: 17 residues. With 1 base removed from V and 3 bases from J, the gap between germline ends came to 22 bases. The CDR3 spells CSARARTPLSSLYEQYF. In DNA, the CDR3 is TGCAGTGCTAGAGCAAGGACACCTCTTTCATCCCTCTACGAGCAGTACTTC.

This clonotype was seen only a few times. This chain connects TRBV4-3 to TRBJ2-5, with D unclear. CDR1 and CDR2 (germline): LGHNA, YSLEER. Trimming removed 0 bases from V and 5 bases from J, with 13 bases in between. The CDR3 is 15 amino acids. CDR3: CASSQDWRVGETQYF. CDR3 DNA: TGCGCCAGCAGCCAAGATTGGCGCGTCGGGGAGACCCAGTACTTC.

The V gene is TRBV20-1, the J gene TRBJ2-1; 10 nucleotides match TRBD1. This CDR3 comprises 15 residues. Germline V gene lookup returns CDR1 DFQATT and CDR2 SNEGSKA (reference sequence). Trimming removed 1 base from V and 5 bases from J; junction bases left unmatched: 5. This CDR3 reads CSARVPGQGNNEQFF. CDR3 DNA: TGCAGTGCTAGAGTTCCGGGACAGGGGAACAATGAGCAGTTCTTC.

This clonotype was recorded many times. This chain joins TRBV5-1 and TRBJ2-3; 10 positions match TRBD1. CDR1 is SGHRS, CDR2 YFSETQ, per germline. The CDR3 is made up of 15 amino acids. The V gene end was trimmed by 3 bases and the J gene end by 4 bases; junction bases not matched to a gene: 5. DNA for the CDR3: TGCGCCAGCAGCTCGGGACAGGGGATACCAGATACGCAGTATTTT. Its translation: CASSSGQGIPDTQYF.

This clonotype was detected many times. V gene TRBV29-1 combines with J gene TRBJ2-7; D might be TRBD1 (6 bases). The CDR3 covers 12 residues. Germline lookup yields CDR1 SQVTM and CDR2 ANQGSEA. The ends were cut back, 5 bases at V and 2 bases at J, with 10 bases in the middle. The CDR3 protein is CSVQDSTYEQYF. CDR3 bases: TGCAGCGTTCAGGACAGTACCTACGAGCAGTACTTC.

This clonotype has only a few counts. The chain carries TRBV12-5 and TRBJ1-2, with D uncertain. CDR3 size: 17 residues. V lost 0 bases, J lost 6 bases, and 20 bases lay in between. Per the germline V gene, CDR1 is LGHNT and CDR2 is FRNRAP. The CDR3 protein is CASGLVLSPGGSDGYTF. The CDR3 DNA reads TGTGCTAGTGGTTTGGTACTCTCACCGGGCGGTTCGGATGGCTACACCTTC. Filled out from reference TRBV12-5 and TRBJ1-2, the complete variable domain reads DARVTQTPRHKVTEMGQEVTMRCQPILGHNTVFWYRQTMMQGLELLAYFRNRAPLDDSGMPKDRFSAEMPDATLATLKIQPSEPRDSAVYFCASGLVLSPGGSDGYTFGSGTRLTVV.

This chain uses TRBV4-3 with TRBJ2-1, with D tentatively TRBD2 (6 bases). Per the germline V gene, CDR1 is LGHNA and CDR2 is YSLEER. V was pared by 1 base and J by 0 bases, with 13 bases between. The CDR3 sequence is 17 residues long. Here the CDR3 DNA reads TGCGCCAGCAGCCAAGTTCGGGGGACCTACTCCTACAATGAGCAGTTCTTC. Protein: CASSQVRGTYSYNEQFF.

This clonotype was counted between two and nine times. The chain uses TRBV4-2 and TRBJ2-3; no reliable D call. Trimming cost V 4 bases and J 0 bases, with 14 bases left between them. This CDR3 is built from 16 residues. CDR1 and CDR2 from the germline V gene are LGHNA and YNFKEQ. CDR3 amino acids: CASSLRPLPSTDTQYF. For the CDR3, the DNA is TGTGCCAGCAGCCTTCGACCTCTACCTAGCACAGATACGCAGTATTTT.

The chain combines TRBV3-1 with TRBJ1-1; D perhaps matches TRBD1 (5 bases). V dropped 0 bases and J dropped 5 bases, with 19 bases sitting between them. The V gene's germline CDR1 is LGHDT and CDR2 YNNKEL (reference sequence). The CDR3 extends over 17 amino acids. Here the CDR3 DNA reads TGTGCCAGCAGCCAAGATCGAGTCTTGGGGGGAACGACTGAAGCTTTCTTT. Its protein is CASSQDRVLGGTTEAFF.

V is TRBV18 and J is TRBJ2-3; D gene ambiguous. This CDR3 is 14 amino acids long. Germline V CDR1 and CDR2: KGHSH, LQKENI. Between the trimmed V and J ends, which lost 0 bases and 3 bases, there was a span of 7 bases. CDR3 residues: CASSPPARTDTQYF. The CDR3 nucleotides read TGTGCCAGCTCACCACCGGCACGGACAGATACGCAGTATTTT.

In its sample, this clonotype was seen a few times. J is TRBJ1-4 and V is TRBV12-3 or TRBV12-4; 12 bases are shared with TRBD1. The trim removed 5 bases at V and 7 bases at J, leaving 8 bases unmatched. This CDR3 comprises 16 residues. Here the CDR3 reads CASSAPGQGAREKLFF. In nucleotides, the CDR3 is TGTGCCAGCAGTGCCCCGGGACAGGGGGCCCGTGAAAAACTGTTTTTT.